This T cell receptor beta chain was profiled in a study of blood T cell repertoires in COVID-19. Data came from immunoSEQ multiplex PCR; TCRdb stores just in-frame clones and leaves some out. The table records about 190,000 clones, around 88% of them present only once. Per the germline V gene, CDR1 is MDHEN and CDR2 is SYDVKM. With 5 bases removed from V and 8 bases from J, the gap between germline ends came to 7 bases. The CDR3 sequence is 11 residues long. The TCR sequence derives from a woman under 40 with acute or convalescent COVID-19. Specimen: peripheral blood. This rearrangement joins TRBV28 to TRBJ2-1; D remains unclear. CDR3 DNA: TGTGCCAGCAGTGATCGCGATGAGCAGTTCTTC. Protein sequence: CASSDRDEQFF.